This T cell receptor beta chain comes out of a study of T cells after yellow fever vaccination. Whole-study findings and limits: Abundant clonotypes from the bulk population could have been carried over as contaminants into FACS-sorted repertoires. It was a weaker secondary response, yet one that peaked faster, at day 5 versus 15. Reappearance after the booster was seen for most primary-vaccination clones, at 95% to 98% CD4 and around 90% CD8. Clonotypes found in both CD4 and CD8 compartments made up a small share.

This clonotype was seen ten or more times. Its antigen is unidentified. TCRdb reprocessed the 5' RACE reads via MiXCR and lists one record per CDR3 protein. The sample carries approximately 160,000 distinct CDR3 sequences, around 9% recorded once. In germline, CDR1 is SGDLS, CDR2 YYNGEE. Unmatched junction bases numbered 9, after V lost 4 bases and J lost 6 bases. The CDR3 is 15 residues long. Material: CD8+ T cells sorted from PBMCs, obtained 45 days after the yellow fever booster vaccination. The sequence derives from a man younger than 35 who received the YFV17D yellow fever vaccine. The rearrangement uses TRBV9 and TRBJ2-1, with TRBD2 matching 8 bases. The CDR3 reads CASSPSGLVSNEQFF. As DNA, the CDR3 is TGTGCCAGCAGCCCTTCGGGACTAGTAAGCAATGAGCAGTTCTTC. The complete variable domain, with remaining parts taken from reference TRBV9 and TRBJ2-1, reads DSGVTQTPKHLITATGQRVTLRCSPRSGDLSVYWYQQSLDQGLQFLIQYYNGEERAKGNILERFSAQQFPDLHSELNLSSLELGDSALYFCASSPSGLVSNEQFFGPGTRLTVL.